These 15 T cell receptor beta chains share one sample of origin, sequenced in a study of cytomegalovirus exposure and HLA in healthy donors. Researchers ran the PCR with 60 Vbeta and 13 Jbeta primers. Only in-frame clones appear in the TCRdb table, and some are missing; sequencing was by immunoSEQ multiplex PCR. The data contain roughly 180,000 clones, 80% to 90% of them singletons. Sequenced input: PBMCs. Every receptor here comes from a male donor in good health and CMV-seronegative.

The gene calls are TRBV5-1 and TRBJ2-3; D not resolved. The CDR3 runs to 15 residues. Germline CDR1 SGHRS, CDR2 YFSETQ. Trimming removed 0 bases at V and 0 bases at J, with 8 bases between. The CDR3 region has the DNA TGCGCCAGCAGCTTGGATGTCACTAGCACAGATACGCAGTATTTT. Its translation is CASSLDVTSTDTQYF.

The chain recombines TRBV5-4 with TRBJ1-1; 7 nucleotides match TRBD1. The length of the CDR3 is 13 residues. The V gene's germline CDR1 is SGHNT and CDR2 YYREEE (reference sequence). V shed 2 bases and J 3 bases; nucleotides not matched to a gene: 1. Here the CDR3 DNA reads TGTGCCAGCAGCTTTGACAGGGACACTGAAGCTTTCTTT. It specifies CASSFDRDTEAFF.

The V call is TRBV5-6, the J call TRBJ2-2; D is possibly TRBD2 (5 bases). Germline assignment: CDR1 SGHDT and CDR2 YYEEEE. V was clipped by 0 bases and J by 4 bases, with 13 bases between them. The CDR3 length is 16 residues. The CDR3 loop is CASSLGRKRSTGELFF. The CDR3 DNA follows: TGTGCCAGCAGCTTGGGGAGGAAGAGGAGCACCGGGGAGCTGTTTTTT.

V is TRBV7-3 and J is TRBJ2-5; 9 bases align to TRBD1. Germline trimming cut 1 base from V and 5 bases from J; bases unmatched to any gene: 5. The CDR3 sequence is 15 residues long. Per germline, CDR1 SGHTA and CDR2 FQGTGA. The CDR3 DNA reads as TGTGCCAGCAGCTTAATGGGACAGGGTGAGGAGACCCAGTACTTC. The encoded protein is CASSLMGQGEETQYF. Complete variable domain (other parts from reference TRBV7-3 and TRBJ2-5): GAGVSQTPSNKVTEKGKYVELRCDPISGHTALYWYRQSLGQGPEFLIYFQGTGAADDSGLPNDRFFAVRPEGSVSTLKIQRTERGDSAVYLCASSLMGQGEETQYFGPGTRLLVL.

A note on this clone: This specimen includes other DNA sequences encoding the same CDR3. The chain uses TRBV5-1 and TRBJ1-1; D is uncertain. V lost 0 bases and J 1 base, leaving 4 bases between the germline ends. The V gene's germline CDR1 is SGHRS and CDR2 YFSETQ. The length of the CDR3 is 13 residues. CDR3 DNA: TGCGCCAGCAGCTTGGCTCGGAACACTGAAGCTTTCTTT. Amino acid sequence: CASSLARNTEAFF.

CDR3 loop: CASSKPGQGTYEQYF. The CDR3 coding sequence is TGTGCCAGTAGCAAACCGGGACAGGGTACTTACGAGCAGTACTTC. The chain couples TRBV19 to TRBJ2-7, with TRBD1 identical over 9 bases. Germline values: CDR1 LNHDA, CDR2 SQIVND (reference sequence). The J segment lost 4 bases and the V segment lost 6 bases, leaving 10 bases of the junction unmatched. The CDR3 totals 15 residues. Full variable domain (outside the CDR3, taken from reference TRBV19 and TRBJ2-7): DGGITQSPKYLFRKEGQNVTLSCEQNLNHDAMYWYRQDPGQGLRLIYYSQIVNDFQKGDIAEGYSVSREKKESFPLTVTSAQKNPTAFYLCASSKPGQGTYEQYFGPGTRLTVT.

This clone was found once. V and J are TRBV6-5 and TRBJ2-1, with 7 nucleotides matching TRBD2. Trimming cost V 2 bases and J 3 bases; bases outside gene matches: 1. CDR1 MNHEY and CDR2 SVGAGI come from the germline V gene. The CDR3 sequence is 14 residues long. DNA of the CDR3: TGTGCCAGCAGTTACACGGGGGGCTACAATGAGCAGTTCTTC. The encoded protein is CASSYTGGYNEQFF.

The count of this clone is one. This chain's CDR3 is CASSPLTGQGGGNEKLFF. CDR3 in DNA: TGTGCCAGCAGCCCGCTTACGGGACAGGGAGGTGGCAATGAAAAACTGTTTTTT. The V gene is TRBV9, the J gene TRBJ1-4, with 9 nucleotides matching TRBD1. The germline CDR1 and CDR2 sequences are SGDLS and YYNGEE. CDR3 length: 18 residues. Losses at the gene ends were 4 bases for V and 5 bases for J; bases not matched to a gene: 15.

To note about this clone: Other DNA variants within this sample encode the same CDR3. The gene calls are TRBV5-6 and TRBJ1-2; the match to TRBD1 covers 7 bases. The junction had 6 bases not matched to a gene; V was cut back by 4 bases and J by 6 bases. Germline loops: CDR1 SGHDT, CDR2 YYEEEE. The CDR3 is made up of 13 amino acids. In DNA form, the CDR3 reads TGTGCCAGCAGCACGACAGGGAACCATGGCTACACCTTC. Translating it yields CASSTTGNHGYTF.

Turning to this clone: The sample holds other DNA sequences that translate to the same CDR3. DNA of the CDR3: TGTGCCAGCAGTGAAGCAACAGGCTTCTCCTACGAGCAGTACTTC. Translated: CASSEATGFSYEQYF. This chain joins TRBV6-1 and TRBJ2-7; TRBD1 might be the D (5 bases). CDR1 is MNHNS and CDR2 is SASEGT in the germline V gene. This CDR3 comprises 15 residues. Trimming left V 0 bases short and J 0 bases short, with 9 bases between.

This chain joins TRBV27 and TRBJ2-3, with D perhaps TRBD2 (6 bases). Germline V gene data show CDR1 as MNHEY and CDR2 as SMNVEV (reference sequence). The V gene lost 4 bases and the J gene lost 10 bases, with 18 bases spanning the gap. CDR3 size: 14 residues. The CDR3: CASSSGRLESPQYF. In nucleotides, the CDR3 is TGTGCCAGCAGTTCAGGACGACTAGAATCTCCGCAGTATTTT.

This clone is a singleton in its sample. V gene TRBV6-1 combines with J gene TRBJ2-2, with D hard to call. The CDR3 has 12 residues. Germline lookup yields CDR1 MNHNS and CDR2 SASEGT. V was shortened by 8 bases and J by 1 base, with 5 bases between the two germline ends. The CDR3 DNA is TGTGCCAGCGGGCGGAACACCGGGGAGCTGTTTTTT. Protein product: CASGRNTGELFF.

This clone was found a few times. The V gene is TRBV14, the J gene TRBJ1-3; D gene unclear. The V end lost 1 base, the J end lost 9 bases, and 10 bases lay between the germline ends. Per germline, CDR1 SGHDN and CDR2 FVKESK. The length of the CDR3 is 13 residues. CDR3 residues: CASSQAPRSTIYF. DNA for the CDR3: TGTGCCAGCAGCCAAGCCCCCCGGAGCACCATATATTTT.

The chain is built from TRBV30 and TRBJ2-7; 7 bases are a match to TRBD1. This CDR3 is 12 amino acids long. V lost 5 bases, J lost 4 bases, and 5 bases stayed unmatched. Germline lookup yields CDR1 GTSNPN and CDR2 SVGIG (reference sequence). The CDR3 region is CAWDRVRYEQYF. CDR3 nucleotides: TGTGCCTGGGACAGGGTAAGGTACGAGCAGTACTTC.

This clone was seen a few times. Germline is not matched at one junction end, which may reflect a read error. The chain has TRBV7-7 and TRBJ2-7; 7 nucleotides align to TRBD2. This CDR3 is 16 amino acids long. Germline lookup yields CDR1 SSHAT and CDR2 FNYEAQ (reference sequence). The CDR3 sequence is CASSLPPTSSSYEQYF. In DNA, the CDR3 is TGTGCTAGCAGCTTGCCGCCGACTAGCTCATCCTACGAGCAGTACTTC.